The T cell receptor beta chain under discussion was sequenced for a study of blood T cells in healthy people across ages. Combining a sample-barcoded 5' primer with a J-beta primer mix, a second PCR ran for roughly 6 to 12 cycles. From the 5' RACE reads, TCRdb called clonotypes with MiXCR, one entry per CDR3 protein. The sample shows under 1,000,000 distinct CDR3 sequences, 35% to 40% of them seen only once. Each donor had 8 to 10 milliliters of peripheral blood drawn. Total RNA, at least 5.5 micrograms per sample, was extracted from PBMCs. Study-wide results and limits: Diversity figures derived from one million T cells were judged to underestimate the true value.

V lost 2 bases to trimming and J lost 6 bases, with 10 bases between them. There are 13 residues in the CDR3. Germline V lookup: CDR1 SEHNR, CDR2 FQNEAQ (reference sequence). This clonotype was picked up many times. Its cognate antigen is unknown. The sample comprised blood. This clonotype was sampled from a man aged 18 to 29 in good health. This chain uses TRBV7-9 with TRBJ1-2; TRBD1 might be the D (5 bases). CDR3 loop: CASSLWTLNGYTF. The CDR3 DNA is TGTGCCAGCAGCTTATGGACATTAAATGGCTACACCTTC.